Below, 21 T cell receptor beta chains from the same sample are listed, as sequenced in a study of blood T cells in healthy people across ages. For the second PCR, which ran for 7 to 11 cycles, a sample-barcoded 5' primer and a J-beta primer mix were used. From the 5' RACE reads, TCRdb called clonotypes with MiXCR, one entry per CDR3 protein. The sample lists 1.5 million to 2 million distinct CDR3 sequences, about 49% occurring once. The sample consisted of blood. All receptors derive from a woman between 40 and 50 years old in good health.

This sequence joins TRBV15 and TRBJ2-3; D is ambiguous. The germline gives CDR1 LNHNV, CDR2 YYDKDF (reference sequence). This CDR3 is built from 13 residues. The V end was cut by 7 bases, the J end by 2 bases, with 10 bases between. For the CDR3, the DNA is TGTGCCACCACCAGCGATTACACAGATACGCAGTATTTT. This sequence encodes CATTSDYTDTQYF.

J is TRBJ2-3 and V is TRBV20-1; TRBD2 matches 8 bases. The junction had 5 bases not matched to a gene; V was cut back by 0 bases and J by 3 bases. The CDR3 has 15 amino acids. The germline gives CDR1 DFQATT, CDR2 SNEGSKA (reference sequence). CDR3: CSARDIGGATDTQYF. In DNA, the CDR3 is TGCAGTGCTAGAGATATCGGGGGGGCGACAGATACGCAGTATTTT.

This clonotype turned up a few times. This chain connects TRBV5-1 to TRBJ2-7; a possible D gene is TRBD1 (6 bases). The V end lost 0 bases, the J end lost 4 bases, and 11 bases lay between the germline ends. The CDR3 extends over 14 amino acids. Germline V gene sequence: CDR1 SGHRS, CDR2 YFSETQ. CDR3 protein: CASSLGVDRYEQYF. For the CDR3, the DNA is TGCGCCAGCAGCTTGGGGGTGGACAGATACGAGCAGTACTTC.

The CDR3 loop reads CASSLDSGMSDGYTF. CDR3 nucleotide sequence: TGTGCCAGCAGCTTAGACAGCGGCATGTCCGATGGCTACACCTTC. The genes are TRBV7-2 and TRBJ1-2; D is ambiguous. The V end was cut by 1 base, the J end by 6 bases, with 15 bases between. Germline V gene data show CDR1 as SGHTA and CDR2 as FQGNSA. The CDR3 has 15 residues.

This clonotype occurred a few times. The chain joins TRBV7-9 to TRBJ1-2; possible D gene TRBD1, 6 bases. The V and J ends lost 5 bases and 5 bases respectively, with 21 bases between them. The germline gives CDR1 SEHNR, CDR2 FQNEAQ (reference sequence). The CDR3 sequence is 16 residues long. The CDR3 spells CASSRGTLDGVYGYTF. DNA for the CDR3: TGTGCCAGCAGCCGCGGGACACTCGATGGGGTTTATGGCTACACCTTC.

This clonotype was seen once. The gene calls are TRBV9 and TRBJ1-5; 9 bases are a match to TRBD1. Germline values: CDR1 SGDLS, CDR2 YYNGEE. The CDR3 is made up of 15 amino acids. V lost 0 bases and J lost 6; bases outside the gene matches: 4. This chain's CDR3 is CASSVGDRVAQPQHF. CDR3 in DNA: TGTGCCAGCAGCGTAGGGGACAGGGTTGCTCAGCCCCAGCATTTT.

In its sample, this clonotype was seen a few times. CDR3 sequence (DNA): TGCAGTGCTAGAGCAGAAGTACAAGAGACCCAGTACTTC. Its translation: CSARAEVQETQYF. The V and J genes are TRBV20-1 and TRBJ2-5, with D unresolved. V lost 1 base and J lost 2, with 8 bases in between. CDR1 and CDR2 from the germline V gene are DFQATT and SNEGSKA (reference sequence). There are 13 residues in the CDR3.

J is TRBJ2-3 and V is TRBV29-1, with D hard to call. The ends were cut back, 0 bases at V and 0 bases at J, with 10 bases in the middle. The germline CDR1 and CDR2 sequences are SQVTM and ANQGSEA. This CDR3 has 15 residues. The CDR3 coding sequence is TGCAGCGTTGAAGATCGAGTAGCAAGCACAGATACGCAGTATTTT. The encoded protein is CSVEDRVASTDTQYF.

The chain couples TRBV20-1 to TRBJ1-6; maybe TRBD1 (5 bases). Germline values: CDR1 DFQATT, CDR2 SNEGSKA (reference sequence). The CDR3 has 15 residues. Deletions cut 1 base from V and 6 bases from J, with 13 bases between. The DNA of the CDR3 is TGCAGTGCTAGAGGGGGGTCCTCCGGTAATTCACCCCTCCACTTT. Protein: CSARGGSSGNSPLHF.

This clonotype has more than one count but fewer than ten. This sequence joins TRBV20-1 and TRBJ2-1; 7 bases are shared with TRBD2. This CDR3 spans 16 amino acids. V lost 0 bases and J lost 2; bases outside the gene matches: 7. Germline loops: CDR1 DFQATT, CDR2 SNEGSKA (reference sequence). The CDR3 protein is CSARDLASGTYNEQFF. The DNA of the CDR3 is TGCAGTGCTAGAGATCTCGCTAGCGGTACCTACAATGAGCAGTTCTTC.

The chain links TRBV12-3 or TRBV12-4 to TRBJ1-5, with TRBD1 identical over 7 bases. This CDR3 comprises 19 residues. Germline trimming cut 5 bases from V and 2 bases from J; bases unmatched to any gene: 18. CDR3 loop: CASSLLGVGITGGNQPQHF. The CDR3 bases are TGTGCCAGCAGTCTACTAGGGGTAGGGATAACAGGGGGCAATCAGCCCCAGCATTTT.

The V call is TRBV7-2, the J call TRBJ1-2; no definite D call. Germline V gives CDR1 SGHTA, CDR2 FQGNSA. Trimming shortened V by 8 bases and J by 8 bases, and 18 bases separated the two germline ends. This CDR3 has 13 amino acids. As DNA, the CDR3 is TGTGCCAGCGAGCCCTCTGATCGGCACGGCTACACCTTC. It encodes CASEPSDRHGYTF. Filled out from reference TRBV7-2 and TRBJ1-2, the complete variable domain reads GAGVSQSPSNKVTEKGKDVELRCDPISGHTALYWYRQSLGQGLEFLIYFQGNSAPDKSGLPSDRFSAERTGGSVSTLTIQRTQQEDSAVYLCASEPSDRHGYTFGSGTRLTVV.

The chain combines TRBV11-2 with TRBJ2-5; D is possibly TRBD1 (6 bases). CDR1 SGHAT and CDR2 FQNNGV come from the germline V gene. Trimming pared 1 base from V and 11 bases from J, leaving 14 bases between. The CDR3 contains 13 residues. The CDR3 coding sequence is TGTGCCAGCAGCTTAGGCTGGACAGCGGAGCAGTACTTC. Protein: CASSLGWTAEQYF.

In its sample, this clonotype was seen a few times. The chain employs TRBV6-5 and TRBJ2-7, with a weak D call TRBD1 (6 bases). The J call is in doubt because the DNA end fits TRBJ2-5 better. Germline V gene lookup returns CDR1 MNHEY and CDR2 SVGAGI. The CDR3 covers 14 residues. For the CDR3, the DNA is TGTGCCAGCAAGGAATATCGGACAGCCGAGACCCAGTACTTC. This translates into CASKEYRTAETQYF.

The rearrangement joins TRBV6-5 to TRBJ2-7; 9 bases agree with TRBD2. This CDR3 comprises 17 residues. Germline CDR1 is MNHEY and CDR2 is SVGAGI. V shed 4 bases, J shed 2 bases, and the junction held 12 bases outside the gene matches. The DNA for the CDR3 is TGTGCCAGCAGTTTTTCTAAACTAGCGGGCCTTCCCTACGAGCAGTACTTC. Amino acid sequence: CASSFSKLAGLPYEQYF.

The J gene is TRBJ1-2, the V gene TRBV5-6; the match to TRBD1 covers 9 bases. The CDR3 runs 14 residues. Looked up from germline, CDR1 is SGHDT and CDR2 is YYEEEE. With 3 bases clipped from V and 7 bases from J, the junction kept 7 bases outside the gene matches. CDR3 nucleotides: TGTGCCAGCAGCTGGGCTACAGGGGGCCGTGGCTACACCTTC. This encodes CASSWATGGRGYTF.

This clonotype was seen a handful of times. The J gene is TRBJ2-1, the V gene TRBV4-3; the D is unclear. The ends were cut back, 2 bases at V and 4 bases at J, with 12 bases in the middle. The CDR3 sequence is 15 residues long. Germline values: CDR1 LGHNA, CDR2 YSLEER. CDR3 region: CASSQSLDRYNEQFF. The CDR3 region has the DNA TGCGCCAGCAGCCAAAGTCTGGACCGGTACAATGAGCAGTTCTTC.

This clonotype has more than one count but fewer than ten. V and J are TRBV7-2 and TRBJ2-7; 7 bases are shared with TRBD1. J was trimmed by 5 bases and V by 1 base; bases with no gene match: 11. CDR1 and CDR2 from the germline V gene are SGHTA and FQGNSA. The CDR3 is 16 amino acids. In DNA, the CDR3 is TGTGCCAGCAGCTTAGGGCCTGGACAGGTGATCGACGAGCAGTACTTC. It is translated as CASSLGPGQVIDEQYF.

The CDR3 spells CASSQTGAQGSYEQYF. In DNA, the CDR3 is TGTGCCAGCAGCCAGACAGGTGCACAAGGTTCCTACGAGCAGTACTTC. V gene TRBV14 combines with J gene TRBJ2-7; D is perhaps TRBD1 (6 bases). Trimming removed 3 bases at V and 1 base at J, with 16 bases between. The CDR3 covers 16 residues. Germline CDR1 and CDR2: SGHDN and FVKESK.

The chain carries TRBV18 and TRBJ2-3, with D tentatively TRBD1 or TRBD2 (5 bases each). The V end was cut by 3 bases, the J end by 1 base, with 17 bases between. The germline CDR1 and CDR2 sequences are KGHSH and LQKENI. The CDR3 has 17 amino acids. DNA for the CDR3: TGTGCCAGCTCACCGCCACGGGGCCTAACTGGCACAGATACGCAGTATTTT. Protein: CASSPPRGLTGTDTQYF. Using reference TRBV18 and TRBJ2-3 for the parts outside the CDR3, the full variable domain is NAGVMQNPRHLVRRRGQEARLRCSPMKGHSHVYWYRQLPEEGLKFMVYLQKENIIDESGMPKERFSAEFPKEGPSILRIQQVVRGDSAAYFCASSPPRGLTGTDTQYFGPGTRLTVL.

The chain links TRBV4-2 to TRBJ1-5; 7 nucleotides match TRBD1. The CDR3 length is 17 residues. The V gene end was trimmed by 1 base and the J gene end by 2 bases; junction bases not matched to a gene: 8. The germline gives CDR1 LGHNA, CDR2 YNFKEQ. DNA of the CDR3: TGTGCCAGCAGCCAAGCGGGGTTAGGGGGCGGCAATCAGCCCCAGCATTTT. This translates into CASSQAGLGGGNQPQHF.